The clone carrying this TCR beta chain occurred many times. Its antigen remains unknown. This sample stems from a study of spatial heterogeneity in lung cancer. Every TCR cDNA molecule carried a tag that served as a unique molecular identifier. MiXCR, applied by TCRdb to the 5' RACE reads, yields one record per CDR3 protein. The sample shows some 85,000 distinct CDR3 sequences, 15% to 25% of them seen only once. Time point noted: sample taken at primary tumor resection. The sequenced material consisted of unsorted whole RNA from tumor, nontumor lung or frozen PBMC. There were around 72 donors, all of them untreated patients with early-stage non-small cell lung cancer. CDR3 length: 14 amino acids. Trimming shortened V by 2 bases and J by 5 bases, and 11 bases separated the two germline ends. Germline V lookup: CDR1 MNHNY, CDR2 SVGAGI (reference sequence). Overall study results and limits: There were more appearances of ubiquitous expanded tumor TCRs in blood at resection than at follow-up.

The input for sequencing was PBMCs, taken at surgery. The source of this sequence is a male donor with early-stage non-small cell lung cancer. The rearrangement links TRBV6-6 to TRBJ2-3; no clear D gene. The CDR3 bases are TGTGCCAGCAGTTACGCCACACTGGGAGATACGCAGTATTTT. Its protein product is CASSYATLGDTQYF.